This TCR beta chain was identified during a study of human thymus T cells. TCRdb's copy holds only in-frame clones and misses some; the assay was immunoSEQ multiplex PCR. Of some 40,000 clones in the sample, nearly 95% are singletons; the top ten hold 0.095% to 0.15%. The receptor was isolated from a boy younger than two with a congenital heart defect but otherwise immunologically healthy. Sequenced input: blood.

CDR3 sequence (DNA): TGTGCCAGCACCAAGGCGGGGAGCCAAGAGACCCAGTACTTC. It translates to CASTKAGSQETQYF. The rearrangement links TRBV9 to TRBJ2-5; tentatively, D is TRBD2 (6 bases). The CDR3 extends over 14 amino acids. V dropped 6 bases and J dropped 1 base, with 13 bases sitting between them. Germline CDR1 SGDLS, CDR2 YYNGEE.